The 24 T cell receptor beta chains listed next were all sequenced from one sample in a study of T cells after yellow fever vaccination. TCRdb redid the calling of the 5' RACE reads with MiXCR, one entry per CDR3 protein. The sample shows about 580,000 distinct CDR3 sequences, around a sixth of them seen only once. The sample in question was PBMCs, obtained roughly 5 days after the first yellow fever vaccination. These receptors all come from a man between 18 and 29 years old who received the YFV17D yellow fever vaccine.

This clonotype was counted a few times. J is TRBJ1-1 and V is TRBV7-9, with 10 bases lining up with TRBD1. Germline V lookup: CDR1 SEHNR, CDR2 FQNEAQ (reference sequence). V was clipped by 6 bases and J by 4 bases; unmatched bases: 5. This CDR3 has 14 amino acids. DNA of the CDR3: TGTGCCAGCAGGGGGACAGGGGCCCTCACTGAAGCTTTCTTT. Translating it yields CASRGTGALTEAFF.

This clonotype was observed a few times. This rearrangement joins TRBV5-5 to TRBJ1-2, with D possibly being TRBD1 (6 bases). This CDR3 is built from 16 residues. Deletions cut 4 bases from V and 3 bases from J, with 19 bases between. CDR1 and CDR2 (germline): SGHKS, YYEKEE (reference sequence). The CDR3 nucleotides are TGTGCCAGCAGCCCCCTCCCGACAGGAAATTACTATGGCTACACCTTC. Translated, it gives CASSPLPTGNYYGYTF.

The DNA for the CDR3 is TGTGCCAGCAGTTTACGACCAGGGACAGAGCAAGAGACCCAGTACTTC. Protein: CASSLRPGTEQETQYF. The rearrangement uses TRBV27 and TRBJ2-5, with 7 bases fitting TRBD1. CDR3 length: 16 residues. CDR1 and CDR2 from the germline V gene are MNHEY and SMNVEV (reference sequence). V dropped 2 bases and J dropped 2; count of bases not matched to a gene: 8.

The rearrangement joins TRBV3-1 to TRBJ2-7, with D tentatively TRBD1 (5 bases). Deletions cut 1 base from V and 2 bases from J, with 12 bases between. CDR1 and CDR2 from the germline V gene are LGHDT and YNNKEL (reference sequence). The CDR3 loop spans 15 amino acids. CDR3 region: CASSQAAGIPYEQYF. The CDR3 DNA sequence: TGTGCCAGCAGCCAAGCGGCAGGGATCCCCTACGAGCAGTACTTC.

The chain couples TRBV25-1 to TRBJ2-3; D is unresolved. This CDR3 has 13 residues. Germline V gene lookup returns CDR1 MGHDK and CDR2 SYGVNS. V dropped 3 bases and J dropped 2 bases, with 6 bases sitting between them. In DNA, the CDR3 is TGTGCCAGCAGTGAGCACTACACAGATACGCAGTATTTT. This codes for CASSEHYTDTQYF.

This chain links TRBV28 with TRBJ2-5, with D uncertain. The CDR3 consists of 13 residues. Trimming stripped 5 bases from V and 6 bases from J, with 13 bases between. Germline CDR1 is MDHEN and CDR2 is SYDVKM. The CDR3 coding sequence is TGTGCCAGCAGTCAGCGAGATAAAAAGACCCAGTACTTC. Its translation: CASSQRDKKTQYF. The variable domain in full, completed from reference TRBV28 and TRBJ2-5, reads DVKVTQSSRYLVKRTGEKVFLECVQDMDHENMFWYRQDPGLGLRLIYFSYDVKMKEKGDIPEGYSVSREKKERFSLILESASTNQTSMYLCASSQRDKKTQYFGPGTRLLVL.

This clonotype was counted at least ten times. This chain joins TRBV19 and TRBJ2-2, with TRBD2 identical over 9 bases. The CDR3 runs 17 residues. V gave up 7 bases and J gave up 2 bases; unmatched junction bases: 11. CDR1 LNHDA and CDR2 SQIVND come from the germline V gene (reference sequence). As DNA, the CDR3 is TGTGCCAGTAAGAGCGGTAGCGGGGGCCCCAACACCGGGGAGCTGTTTTTT. Translated: CASKSGSGGPNTGELFF.

This clonotype occurred a few times. The chain links TRBV7-2 to TRBJ1-2; TRBD1 is a possible D gene (6 bases). The CDR3 has 17 residues. Trimming took off 3 bases at V and 8 bases at J, with 25 bases between the two ends. Germline V gene sequence: CDR1 SGHTA, CDR2 FQGNSA. As DNA, the CDR3 is TGTGCCAGCAGCTTGAGGGGGTTGGGGCTCACTTCCTACGGCTACACCTTC. It translates to CASSLRGLGLTSYGYTF.

This clonotype was observed a few times. J is TRBJ2-3 and V is TRBV2; a possible D gene is TRBD1 (8 bases). CDR3 length equals 15 residues. The V and J ends lost 8 bases and 6 bases respectively, with 21 bases between them. Germline lookup yields CDR1 SNHLY and CDR2 FYNNEI. The CDR3 loop reads CASDGQGLGRDTQYF. The CDR3 DNA follows: TGTGCCAGCGATGGACAGGGCCTCGGGAGGGATACGCAGTATTTT.

This clonotype has just a few counts. The chain combines TRBV18 with TRBJ2-7; perhaps TRBD2 as D (6 bases). This CDR3 spans 18 amino acids. V was clipped by 3 bases and J by 2 bases, with 23 bases between them. CDR1 and CDR2 (germline): KGHSH, LQKENI. This chain's CDR3 is CASSPTLASYSPAYEQYF. CDR3 nucleotides: TGTGCCAGCTCACCGACTCTAGCGAGCTACAGTCCGGCCTACGAGCAGTACTTC.

In its sample, this clonotype was seen once. This chain uses TRBV7-2 with TRBJ1-4, with unresolved D. Per germline, CDR1 SGHTA and CDR2 FQGNSA. The V and J ends lost 5 bases and 12 bases respectively, with 10 bases between them. The CDR3 has 11 residues. CDR3 nucleotide sequence: TGTGCCAGCAGCCGAGGGCGGGAACTGTTTTTT. Protein sequence: CASSRGRELFF.

The CDR3 nucleotides read TGCGCCAGCAGCCAAGATTTTCGGGGGGGGCAAGAGACCCAGTACTTC. Protein sequence: CASSQDFRGGQETQYF. V is TRBV4-3 and J is TRBJ2-5; 8 bases align to TRBD2. V dropped 0 bases and J dropped 2; count of bases not matched to a gene: 5. Germline CDR1 reads LGHNA; CDR2 reads YSLEER. This CDR3 comprises 16 residues.

This chain links TRBV27 with TRBJ2-7, with 14 bases lining up with TRBD2. CDR1 is MNHEY, CDR2 SMNVEV, per germline (reference sequence). The J segment lost 4 bases and the V segment lost 8 bases, leaving 7 bases of the junction unmatched. The CDR3 has 15 residues. CDR3 sequence (DNA): TGTGCCAGCCAGATAAGGACTAGCGGGGGGTACGAGCAGTACTTC. This sequence encodes CASQIRTSGGYEQYF.

The gene calls are TRBV6-2 or TRBV6-3 and TRBJ2-2; D is unclear. CDR3 length: 14 residues. The germline V gene has CDR1 MNHEY and CDR2 SVGEGT. V was clipped by 4 bases and J by 7 bases, with 13 bases between them. Here the CDR3 DNA reads TGTGCCAGCAGTTTCCGCGGACCCAGCGGGGAGCTGTTTTTT. Its protein is CASSFRGPSGELFF.

In its sample, this clonotype was seen a few times. The V gene is TRBV20-1, the J gene TRBJ1-2; 10 bases match TRBD1. The CDR3 contains 14 residues. J was trimmed by 11 bases and V by 2 bases; bases with no gene match: 11. CDR1 is DFQATT, CDR2 SNEGSKA, per germline (reference sequence). The CDR3 spells CSARSQGQGRIYTF. The DNA of the CDR3 is TGCAGTGCTAGATCGCAGGGACAGGGGAGGATTTACACCTTC.

This clonotype was found a few times. In nucleotides, the CDR3 is TGCAGTGCTAACGGGGGGACTGGGGCCAACGTCCTGACTTTC. Translation: CSANGGTGANVLTF. The genes are TRBV20-1 and TRBJ2-6, with 7 bases that match TRBD2. Germline trimming cut 4 bases from V and 2 bases from J; bases unmatched to any gene: 2. Germline V gives CDR1 DFQATT, CDR2 SNEGSKA (reference sequence). This CDR3 has 14 residues.

This clonotype has at least ten counts. The chain recombines TRBV5-1 with TRBJ2-3, with 14 bases identical to TRBD2. The CDR3 consists of 17 residues. Germline CDR1 SGHRS, CDR2 YFSETQ. Trimming cost V 1 base and J 4 bases; bases outside gene matches: 5. The CDR3 loop reads CASSLWGLAGDADTQYF. The DNA for the CDR3 is TGCGCCAGCAGCTTGTGGGGACTAGCGGGGGACGCAGATACGCAGTATTTT.

The chain has TRBV19 and TRBJ2-3; 12 bases map to TRBD2. Germline CDR1 LNHDA, CDR2 SQIVND (reference sequence). Trimming removed 0 bases from V and 4 bases from J; junction bases left unmatched: 11. The CDR3 contains 19 residues. The DNA of the CDR3 is TGTGCCAGTAGTATAGATCCCTACCGGACTAGCGGGGACCCAGATACGCAGTATTTT. This sequence encodes CASSIDPYRTSGDPDTQYF.

There are a few counts of this clonotype. The chain uses TRBV29-1 and TRBJ2-3, with D uncertain. V lost 3 bases and J lost 6, with 13 bases in between. Per the germline V gene, CDR1 is SQVTM and CDR2 is ANQGSEA. This CDR3 is built from 13 residues. CDR3 DNA sequence: TGCAGCGTTGAGGATGGGTATGGTGATACGCAGTATTTT. Amino acid sequence: CSVEDGYGDTQYF.

CDR3 residues: CSVEGSGTLREKLFF. The CDR3 DNA reads as TGCAGCGTTGAAGGTTCAGGGACACTGCGTGAAAAACTGTTTTTT. The chain is built from TRBV29-1 and TRBJ1-4; tentatively, D is TRBD1 (6 bases). V shed 1 base and J shed 7 bases, with 16 bases lying between them. The CDR3 loop spans 15 amino acids. The germline V gene encodes CDR1 SQVTM and CDR2 ANQGSEA. Drawing the rest from reference TRBV29-1 and TRBJ1-4, the complete variable domain is SAVISQKPSRDICQRGTSLTIQCQVDSQVTMMFWYRQQPGQSLTLIATANQGSEATYESGFVIDKFPISRPNLTFSTLTVSNMSPEDSSIYLCSVEGSGTLREKLFFGSGTQLSVL.

J is TRBJ1-6 and V is TRBV12-3 or TRBV12-4; D gene unclear. CDR3 length equals 12 residues. V was cut by 2 bases and J by 10 bases, with 6 bases left in between. CDR3: CASSLMFSPLHF. In nucleotides, the CDR3 is TGTGCCAGCAGTTTAATGTTCTCACCCCTCCACTTT.

This CDR3 reads CSVELSSFSYNEQFF. The DNA for the CDR3 is TGCAGCGTTGAATTAAGCAGTTTCTCCTACAATGAGCAGTTCTTC. V usage is TRBV29-1 and J usage is TRBJ2-1; D uncertain. The germline V gene encodes CDR1 SQVTM and CDR2 ANQGSEA. The CDR3 totals 15 residues. V was pared by 2 bases and J by 0 bases, with 11 bases between.

The chain carries TRBV4-3 and TRBJ2-5, with 11 bases aligning to TRBD1. CDR3 length: 16 amino acids. The germline CDR1 and CDR2 sequences are LGHNA and YSLEER. Losses at the gene ends were 0 bases for V and 7 bases for J; bases not matched to a gene: 7. The CDR3 nucleotides read TGCGCCAGCAGCCAAGAAGTTGGGACAGGGGGGGGGACCCAGTACTTC. Translating gives CASSQEVGTGGGTQYF.

The genes are TRBV7-2 and TRBJ1-2; D is perhaps TRBD1 (6 bases). This CDR3 has 16 residues. Trimming removed 5 bases from V and 1 base from J, with 17 bases in between. The germline V gene has CDR1 SGHTA and CDR2 FQGNSA. The CDR3 region is CASSRSLLDSNYGYTF. As DNA, the CDR3 is TGTGCCAGCAGCCGCTCCCTCCTGGACAGTAACTATGGCTACACCTTC.